The 25 T cell receptor beta chains below all came from one sample that was sequenced in a study of cytomegalovirus exposure and HLA in healthy donors. The primer mix had 60 Vbeta and 13 Jbeta primers. Using immunoSEQ multiplex PCR, the repertoire was profiled, and TCRdb retains in-frame clones only, with some absent. The sample holds 120,000 or so clones, 65% to 80% seen once. The sequencing input was PBMCs. These receptors were obtained from a woman aged 40 to 50 in good health and CMV-seropositive.

The chain links TRBV5-4 to TRBJ2-7; 7 nucleotides line up with TRBD2. V lost 4 bases to trimming and J lost 3 bases; unmatched junction nucleotides: 4. The CDR3 is 13 amino acids. Germline CDR1 and CDR2: SGHNT and YYREEE (reference sequence). The CDR3 region is CASSAGGGYEQYF. CDR3 nucleotides: TGTGCCAGCAGCGCGGGCGGGGGCTACGAGCAGTACTTC.

This chain joins TRBV28 and TRBJ2-1; no definite D call. The CDR3 extends over 10 amino acids. V lost 10 bases, J lost 7 bases, and 8 bases lay in between. CDR1 MDHEN and CDR2 SYDVKM come from the germline V gene. The DNA of the CDR3 is TGTGCCACAGGTAGGAATGAGCAGTTCTTC. Protein sequence: CATGRNEQFF.

In its sample, this clone was seen once. This chain joins TRBV4-3 and TRBJ2-7; 10 positions agree with TRBD1. This CDR3 is built from 14 residues. After removal of 3 bases from V and 2 bases from J, the junction contained 1 base not matched to a gene. CDR1 is LGHNA, CDR2 YSLEER, per germline. The CDR3 nucleotides read TGCGCCAGCAGCCAGGGACAGGGGACCTACGAGCAGTACTTC. Amino acid sequence: CASSQGQGTYEQYF.

The V and J genes are TRBV2 and TRBJ1-1, with 7 positions matching TRBD1. CDR3 length equals 15 residues. Germline V gene lookup returns CDR1 SNHLY and CDR2 FYNNEI. The V gene end was trimmed by 5 bases and the J gene end by 1 base; junction bases not matched to a gene: 7. This chain's CDR3 is CASSFNRGGNTEAFF. The CDR3 nucleotides are TGTGCCAGCAGTTTTAACAGGGGAGGGAACACTGAAGCTTTCTTT.

The chain has TRBV7-9 and TRBJ1-5, with 8 bases fitting TRBD1. The CDR3 has 15 residues. Germline CDR1 SEHNR, CDR2 FQNEAQ (reference sequence). Germline trimming cut 1 base from V and 5 bases from J; bases unmatched to any gene: 4. The CDR3 is CASSLGDRGDQPQHF. DNA of the CDR3: TGTGCCAGCAGCTTAGGTGACAGGGGCGATCAGCCCCAGCATTTT.

V usage is TRBV7-3 and J usage is TRBJ2-3, with D perhaps TRBD2 (5 bases). V lost 3 bases and J lost 0, with 13 bases in between. The CDR3 length is 16 residues. Per the germline V gene, CDR1 is SGHTA and CDR2 is FQGTGA. The CDR3 coding sequence is TGTGCCAGCAGCTTTATTAGCGATGCTAGCACAGATACGCAGTATTTT. It translates to CASSFISDASTDTQYF.

The V and J genes are TRBV2 and TRBJ1-1, with D maybe TRBD1 (5 bases). Germline assignment: CDR1 SNHLY and CDR2 FYNNEI. This CDR3 comprises 18 residues. Trimming took 0 bases from V and 0 from J, leaving 17 bases between them. CDR3 coding DNA: TGTGCCAGCAGTGAAGCGACAGCACTCGAATCCTTGAACACTGAAGCTTTCTTT. This encodes CASSEATALESLNTEAFF.

The J gene is TRBJ2-6, the V gene TRBV5-6; D call uncertain. This CDR3 spans 14 amino acids. Germline CDR1 SGHDT, CDR2 YYEEEE. V was pared by 7 bases and J by 0 bases, with 8 bases between. This CDR3 reads CASHGGSGANVLTF. CDR3 nucleotides: TGTGCCAGCCACGGCGGCTCTGGGGCCAACGTCCTGACTTTC.

This chain's CDR3 is CASSGNRAKETQYF. The CDR3 DNA is TGTGCCAGCAGTGGTAACAGGGCAAAAGAGACCCAGTACTTC. The rearrangement uses TRBV2 and TRBJ2-5, with a possible D match to TRBD1 (6 bases). The CDR3 runs 14 residues. Germline CDR1 SNHLY, CDR2 FYNNEI. Trimming took off 4 bases at V and 3 bases at J, with 12 bases between the two ends. Filled out from reference TRBV2 and TRBJ2-5, the complete variable domain reads EPEVTQTPSHQVTQMGQEVILRCVPISNHLYFYWYRQILGQKVEFLVSFYNNEISEKSEIFDDQFSVERPDGSNFTLKIRSTKLEDSAMYFCASSGNRAKETQYFGPGTRLLVL.

This clone was seen just once. The junction and the germline gene differ at one end; a read error may be behind it. The chain carries TRBV29-1 and TRBJ1-5; no firm D call. The CDR3 consists of 13 residues. Germline V CDR1 and CDR2: SQVTM, ANQGSEA. The CDR3 DNA sequence: TGCAGCGTTGAATCAGGAACCCGCCAGCCCCAGAATTTT. It is translated as CSVESGTRQPQNF. Full variable domain (remainder filled in from reference TRBV29-1 and TRBJ1-5): SAVISQKPSRDICQRGTSLTIQCQVDSQVTMMFWYRQQPGQSLTLIATANQGSEATYESGFVIDKFPISRPNLTFSTLTVSNMSPEDSSIYLCSVESGTRQPQNFGDGTRLSIL.

The gene calls are TRBV29-1 and TRBJ1-1; D is uncertain. With 5 bases removed from V and 6 bases from J, the gap between germline ends came to 10 bases. The CDR3 runs 11 residues. Germline lookup yields CDR1 SQVTM and CDR2 ANQGSEA. CDR3 amino acids: CSVWEGPEAFF. The CDR3 DNA reads TGCAGCGTTTGGGAGGGCCCTGAAGCTTTCTTT.

The chain uses TRBV5-1 and TRBJ2-7; 7 positions agree with TRBD2. Germline CDR1 is SGHRS and CDR2 is YFSETQ. This CDR3 spans 16 amino acids. The V and J ends lost 3 bases and 5 bases, in that order; junction bases with no gene match: 14. The CDR3 coding sequence is TGCGCCAGCAGCTCGGGGGTAAAGCGGGGTGGGGACGAGCAGTACTTC. Its protein product is CASSSGVKRGGDEQYF.

This rearrangement joins TRBV30 to TRBJ1-2, with D possibly TRBD1 on 6 matching bases. This CDR3 region has 13 residues. Germline CDR1 is GTSNPN and CDR2 is SVGIG (reference sequence). DNA for the CDR3: TGTGCATGCAACGGGGACAACGCCTATGGCTACACCTTC. The encoded protein is CACNGDNAYGYTF.

This clone occurred once. CDR3 DNA: TGTGCCAGCAGCCCAGAGACAGAAGAGACCCAGTACTTC. It codes for CASSPETEETQYF. The chain is built from TRBV11-3 and TRBJ2-5; tentative D call: TRBD1 (5 bases). This CDR3 comprises 13 residues. Per the germline V gene, CDR1 is SGHNT and CDR2 is YENEEA. V was trimmed by 5 bases and J by 3 bases, leaving 10 bases between them.

The chain employs TRBV5-4 and TRBJ2-3; perhaps TRBD2 as D (5 bases). V was pared by 3 bases and J by 5 bases, with 10 bases between. The CDR3 loop spans 13 amino acids. The germline CDR1 and CDR2 sequences are SGHNT and YYREEE (reference sequence). The CDR3: CASSSLEGDTQYF. For the CDR3, the DNA is TGTGCCAGCAGCTCCCTCGAGGGAGATACGCAGTATTTT.

This chain connects TRBV27 to TRBJ1-6; 9 bases map to TRBD1. After removal of 2 bases from V and 8 bases from J, the junction contained 1 base not matched to a gene. Germline CDR1 MNHEY, CDR2 SMNVEV (reference sequence). This CDR3 spans 14 amino acids. The DNA of the CDR3 is TGTGCCAGCAGTTTAAGGGACAGGGATTCACCCCTCCACTTT. It yields the protein CASSLRDRDSPLHF.

J is TRBJ2-1 and V is TRBV5-4, with TRBD2 matching 12 bases. J was trimmed by 8 bases and V by 4 bases; bases with no gene match: 10. The CDR3 runs to 16 residues. CDR1 is SGHNT, CDR2 YYREEE, per germline (reference sequence). This CDR3 reads CASSLPLAGGYDEQFF. In DNA, the CDR3 is TGTGCCAGCAGCCTCCCCCTAGCGGGGGGGTATGATGAGCAGTTCTTC.

DNA of the CDR3: TGTGCCACGGACAGGGGGGGCACTGAAGCTTTCTTT. Translating gives CATDRGGTEAFF. The chain employs TRBV19 and TRBJ1-1, with 10 nucleotides matching TRBD1. The CDR3 is made up of 12 amino acids. V shed 10 bases, J shed 4 bases, and the junction held 3 bases outside the gene matches. CDR1 is LNHDA and CDR2 is SQIVND in the germline V gene (reference sequence).

The chain couples TRBV12-5 to TRBJ1-2; no definite D call. Trimming left V 6 bases short and J 4 bases short, with 12 bases between. The V gene's germline CDR1 is LGHNT and CDR2 FRNRAP. The CDR3 runs to 13 residues. The CDR3 is CASGPGGGYGYTF. The CDR3 DNA follows: TGTGCTAGTGGCCCCGGCGGAGGCTATGGCTACACCTTC.

The chain couples TRBV7-9 to TRBJ2-7, with TRBD1 identical over 9 bases. The CDR3 has 15 residues. Germline CDR1 SEHNR, CDR2 FQNEAQ (reference sequence). After removal of 2 bases from V and 4 bases from J, the junction contained 6 bases not matched to a gene. The CDR3 DNA follows: TGTGCCAGCAGCTTAAAGGGACAGGGTCCGTACGAGCAGTACTTC. Amino acids: CASSLKGQGPYEQYF.

This clone was picked up one time. The J gene is TRBJ2-5, the V gene TRBV14, with 9 bases matching TRBD1. Germline lookup yields CDR1 SGHDN and CDR2 FVKESK. The CDR3 runs to 15 residues. V was clipped by 1 base and J by 0 bases; unmatched bases: 0. The CDR3 DNA reads as TGTGCCAGCAGCCAAGGGGACAGGGACCAAGAGACCCAGTACTTC. This gives the protein CASSQGDRDQETQYF.

This rearrangement joins TRBV5-1 to TRBJ1-1, with D possibly matching TRBD1 (6 bases). Germline loops: CDR1 SGHRS, CDR2 YFSETQ. V lost 4 bases to trimming and J lost 2 bases, with 12 bases between them. This CDR3 comprises 14 residues. The CDR3 loop reads CASSPGQHNTEAFF. CDR3 bases: TGCGCCAGCAGCCCCGGACAGCACAACACTGAAGCTTTCTTT.

The chain has TRBV28 and TRBJ2-1; 10 bases are a match to TRBD1. Germline CDR1 and CDR2: MDHEN and SYDVKM. The J segment lost 7 bases and the V segment lost 5 bases, leaving 14 bases of the junction unmatched. The CDR3 is 17 residues long. The CDR3, as DNA: TGTGCCAGCAGTCCTCATCCGACAGGGGGCTATCGAAATGAGCAGTTCTTC. Protein: CASSPHPTGGYRNEQFF.

The chain couples TRBV4-3 to TRBJ1-6, with unresolved D. Germline V gene lookup returns CDR1 LGHNA and CDR2 YSLEER. This CDR3 spans 15 amino acids. V lost 0 bases and J lost 7, with 10 bases in between. CDR3 coding DNA: TGCGCCAGCAGCCAAGAAGAGGGAATCAATTCACCCCTCCACTTT. Amino acid sequence: CASSQEEGINSPLHF.

This sequence joins TRBV7-9 and TRBJ2-7; possible D gene TRBD1, 6 bases. Germline values: CDR1 SEHNR, CDR2 FQNEAQ (reference sequence). V lost 6 bases, J lost 0 bases, and 9 bases lay in between. This CDR3 contains 13 residues. The CDR3 DNA sequence: TGTGCCAGCAGGTTGGACAGCTCCTACGAGCAGTACTTC. Protein sequence: CASRLDSSYEQYF.